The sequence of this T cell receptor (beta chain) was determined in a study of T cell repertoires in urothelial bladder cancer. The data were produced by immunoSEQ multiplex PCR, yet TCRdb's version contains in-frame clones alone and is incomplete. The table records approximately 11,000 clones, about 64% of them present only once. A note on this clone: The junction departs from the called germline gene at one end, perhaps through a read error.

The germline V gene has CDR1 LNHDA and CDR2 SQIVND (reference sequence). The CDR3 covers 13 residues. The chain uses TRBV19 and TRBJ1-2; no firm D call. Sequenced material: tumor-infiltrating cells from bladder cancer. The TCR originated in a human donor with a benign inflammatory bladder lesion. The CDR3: CASTIVSNYGYTF. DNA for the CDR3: TGTGCCAGTACTATAGTCAGTAACTATGGCTACACCTTC.